The entry that follows covers one T cell receptor beta chain sequence. It may be a read error: a sequence one base away is much more abundant. TCR beta CDR3 region amplification was performed from RNA transcripts. TCR CDR3 regions were first amplified by RT-PCR with HTBI primers. TCRdb analysed the multiplex PCR reads with MiXCR anew, one entry per CDR3 protein. The profile shows roughly 710,000 distinct CDR3 sequences, about 35% of them singletons. The data originate from a study of T cells in Graves' hyperthyroidism and ophthalmopathy. Study context: Sampling of peripheral blood happened at initial diagnosis, prior to any treatment.

Participants, patients aged 18 to 65, had newly diagnosed hyperthyroidism with a duration under 2 months. The CDR3 has 15 residues. V was cut by 3 bases and J by 0 bases, with 7 bases left in between. The germline V gene has CDR1 SGHRS and CDR2 YFSETQ. The sequenced material came from blood. This receptor was obtained from a woman between 40 and 55 years old with Graves' hyperthyroidism. The gene calls are TRBV5-1 and TRBJ2-6; no clear D. The CDR3 reads CASSSANSGANVLTF. The CDR3 nucleotides are TGCGCCAGCAGCTCGGCCAACTCTGGGGCCAACGTCCTGACTTTC.